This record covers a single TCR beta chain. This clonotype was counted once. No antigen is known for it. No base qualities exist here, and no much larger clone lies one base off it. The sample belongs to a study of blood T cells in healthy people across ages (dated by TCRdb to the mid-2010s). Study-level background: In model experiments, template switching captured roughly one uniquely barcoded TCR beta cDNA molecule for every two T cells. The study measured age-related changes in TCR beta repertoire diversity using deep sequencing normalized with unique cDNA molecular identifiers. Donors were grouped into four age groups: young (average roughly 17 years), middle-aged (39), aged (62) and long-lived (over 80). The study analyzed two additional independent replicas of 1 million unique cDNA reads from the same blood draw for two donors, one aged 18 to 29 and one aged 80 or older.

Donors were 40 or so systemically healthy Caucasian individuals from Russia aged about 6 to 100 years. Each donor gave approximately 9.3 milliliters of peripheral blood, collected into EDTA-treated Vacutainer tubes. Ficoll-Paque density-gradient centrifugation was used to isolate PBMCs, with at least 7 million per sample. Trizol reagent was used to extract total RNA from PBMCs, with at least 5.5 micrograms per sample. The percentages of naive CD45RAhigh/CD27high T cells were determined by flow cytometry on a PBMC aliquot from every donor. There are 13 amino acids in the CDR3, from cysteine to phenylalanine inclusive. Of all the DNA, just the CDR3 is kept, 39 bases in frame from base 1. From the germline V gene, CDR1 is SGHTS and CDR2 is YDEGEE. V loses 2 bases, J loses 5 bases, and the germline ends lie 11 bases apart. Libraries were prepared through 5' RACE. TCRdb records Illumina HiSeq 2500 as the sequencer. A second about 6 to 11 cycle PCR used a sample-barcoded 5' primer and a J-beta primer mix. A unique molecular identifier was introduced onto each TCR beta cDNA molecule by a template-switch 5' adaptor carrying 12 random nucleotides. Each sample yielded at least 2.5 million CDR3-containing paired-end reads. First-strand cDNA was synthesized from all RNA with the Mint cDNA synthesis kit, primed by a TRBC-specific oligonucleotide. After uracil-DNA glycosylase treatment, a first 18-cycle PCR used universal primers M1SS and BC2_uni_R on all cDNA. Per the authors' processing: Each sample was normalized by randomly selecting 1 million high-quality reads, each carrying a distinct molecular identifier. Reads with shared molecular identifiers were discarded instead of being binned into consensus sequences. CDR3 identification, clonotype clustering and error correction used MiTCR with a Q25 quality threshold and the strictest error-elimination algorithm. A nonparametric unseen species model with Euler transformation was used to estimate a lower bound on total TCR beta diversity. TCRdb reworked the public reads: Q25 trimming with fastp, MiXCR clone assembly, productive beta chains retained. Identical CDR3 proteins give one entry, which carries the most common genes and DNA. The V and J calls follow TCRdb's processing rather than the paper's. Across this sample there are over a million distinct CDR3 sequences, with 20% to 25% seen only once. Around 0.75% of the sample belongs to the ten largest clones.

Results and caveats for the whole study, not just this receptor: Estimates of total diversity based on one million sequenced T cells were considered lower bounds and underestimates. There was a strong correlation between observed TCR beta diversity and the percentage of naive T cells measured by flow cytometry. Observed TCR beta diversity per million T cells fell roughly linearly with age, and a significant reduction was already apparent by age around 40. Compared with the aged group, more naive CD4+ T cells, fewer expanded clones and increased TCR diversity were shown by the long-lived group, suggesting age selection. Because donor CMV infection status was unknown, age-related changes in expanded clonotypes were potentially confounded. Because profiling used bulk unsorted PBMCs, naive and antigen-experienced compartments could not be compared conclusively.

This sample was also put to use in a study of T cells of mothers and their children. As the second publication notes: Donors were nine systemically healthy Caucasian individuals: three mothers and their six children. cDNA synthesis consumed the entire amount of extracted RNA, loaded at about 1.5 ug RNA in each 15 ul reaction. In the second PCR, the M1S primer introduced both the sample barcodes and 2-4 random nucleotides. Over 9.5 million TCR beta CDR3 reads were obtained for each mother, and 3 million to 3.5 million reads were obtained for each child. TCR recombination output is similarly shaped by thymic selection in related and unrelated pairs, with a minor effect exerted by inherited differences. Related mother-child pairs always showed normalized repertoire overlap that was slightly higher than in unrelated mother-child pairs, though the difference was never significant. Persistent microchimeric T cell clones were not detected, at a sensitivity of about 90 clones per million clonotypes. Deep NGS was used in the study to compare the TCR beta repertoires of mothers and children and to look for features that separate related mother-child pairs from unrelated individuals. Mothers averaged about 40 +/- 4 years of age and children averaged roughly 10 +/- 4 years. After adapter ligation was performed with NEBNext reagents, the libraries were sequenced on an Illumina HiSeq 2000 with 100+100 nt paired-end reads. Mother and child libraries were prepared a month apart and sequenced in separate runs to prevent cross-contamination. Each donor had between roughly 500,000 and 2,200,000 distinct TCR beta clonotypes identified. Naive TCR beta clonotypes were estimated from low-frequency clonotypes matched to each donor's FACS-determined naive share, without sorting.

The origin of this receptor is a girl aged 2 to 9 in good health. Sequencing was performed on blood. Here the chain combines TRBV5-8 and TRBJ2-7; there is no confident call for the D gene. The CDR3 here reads CASSFGQSNEQYF. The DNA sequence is TGTGCCAGCAGCTTTGGGCAGTCTAACGAGCAGTACTTC.